The sequence of this TCR beta chain was determined in a study of CD8 T cells in ankylosing spondylitis. General study points: Earlier work had already found some motif variants in reactive arthritis synovial fluid and blood. As reported, disease-linked clones showed significant enrichment in matched ankylosing spondylitis synovial fluid.

Generation of TCR beta libraries employed quantitative 5'-RACE incorporating molecular barcodes. TCRdb fed the 5' RACE reads into MiXCR, producing one record per CDR3 protein. This table has roughly 160,000 distinct CDR3 sequences, 9.5% to 10% appearing once. V was pared by 6 bases and J by 3 bases, with 9 bases of the junction left unmatched. The CDR3 length is 16 residues. There are many counts of this clonotype. The antigen is not known. J is TRBJ1-3 and V is TRBV12-3 or TRBV12-4; 9 bases map to TRBD1. This clonotype originated in a female donor with ankylosing spondylitis or in good health (not recorded which). The sample consisted of blood, either unsorted or a sorted T cell fraction (not recorded which). For the CDR3, the DNA is TGTGCCAGCAGCCATCCCGACAGGGGGGGTGGAAACACCATATATTTT. Translating gives CASSHPDRGGGNTIYF.